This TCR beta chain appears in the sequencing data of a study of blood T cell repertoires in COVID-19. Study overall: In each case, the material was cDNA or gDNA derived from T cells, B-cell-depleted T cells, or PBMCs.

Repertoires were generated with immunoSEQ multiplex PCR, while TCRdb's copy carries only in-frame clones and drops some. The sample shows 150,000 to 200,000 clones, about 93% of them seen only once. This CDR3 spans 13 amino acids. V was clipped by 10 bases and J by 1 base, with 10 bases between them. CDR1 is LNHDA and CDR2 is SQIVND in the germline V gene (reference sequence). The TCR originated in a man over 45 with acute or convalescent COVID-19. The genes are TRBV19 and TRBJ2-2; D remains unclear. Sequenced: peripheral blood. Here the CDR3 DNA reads TGTGCCACCCTCCGGGTGAACACCGGGGAGCTGTTTTTT. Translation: CATLRVNTGELFF. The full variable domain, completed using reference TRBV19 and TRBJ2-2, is DGGITQSPKYLFRKEGQNVTLSCEQNLNHDAMYWYRQDPGQGLRLIYYSQIVNDFQKGDIAEGYSVSREKKESFPLTVTSAQKNPTAFYLCATLRVNTGELFFGEGSRLTVL.